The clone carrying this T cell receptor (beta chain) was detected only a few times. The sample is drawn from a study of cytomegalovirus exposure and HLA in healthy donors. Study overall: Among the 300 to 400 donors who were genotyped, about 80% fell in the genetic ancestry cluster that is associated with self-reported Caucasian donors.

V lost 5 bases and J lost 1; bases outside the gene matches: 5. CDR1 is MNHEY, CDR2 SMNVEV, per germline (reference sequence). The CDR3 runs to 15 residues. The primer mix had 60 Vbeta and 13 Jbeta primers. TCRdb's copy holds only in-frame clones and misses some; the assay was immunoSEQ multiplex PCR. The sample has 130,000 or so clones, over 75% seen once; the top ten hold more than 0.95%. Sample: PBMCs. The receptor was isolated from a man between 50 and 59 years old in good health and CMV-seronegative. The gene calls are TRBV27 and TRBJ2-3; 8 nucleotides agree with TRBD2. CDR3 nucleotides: TGTGCCAGCAGTCCCACTAGCGGCGGCACAGATACGCAGTATTTT. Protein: CASSPTSGGTDTQYF.